The next 20 T cell receptor beta chains were all read from a single sample in a study of control samples from healthy donors and cancer patients (TCRdb year 2020). The library was prepared using the immunoSEQ multiplex PCR assay. Imported from immuneACCESS, the table was reduced by TCRdb to in-frame sequences with V and J called. These copies leave out some clones; in studies compared against another copy, an unresolved V gene accounts for under half, and the cause of the remainder is not known. The sample table lists more than 110,000 clones, about nine tenths of them with a count of one. The ten most abundant clones make up roughly 9% of the sample. Sample: blood. These receptors originate from a woman in her 30s in good health.

This clone was counted a single time. The genes are TRBV16 and TRBJ1-2; 10 positions agree with TRBD1. The CDR3 is 16 residues long. Trimming at V came to 0 bases and at J to 2 bases, leaving 3 bases not matched to a gene. CDR1 is KGHSY and CDR2 is FQNENV in the germline V gene. CDR3 in amino acids: CASSQSGTGANYGYTF. The CDR3 DNA follows: TGTGCCAGCAGCCAATCGGGGACAGGGGCCAACTATGGCTACACCTTC.

This clone was detected only a few times. This chain links TRBV6-5 with TRBJ1-5; D gene ambiguous. The V end was cut by 0 bases, the J end by 3 bases, with 9 bases between. Germline lookup yields CDR1 MNHEY and CDR2 SVGAGI. The CDR3 has 15 amino acids. The CDR3 spells CASSYSTANNQPQHF. In DNA form, the CDR3 reads TGTGCCAGCAGTTACTCGACGGCTAACAATCAGCCCCAGCATTTT.

The chain joins TRBV27 to TRBJ1-3, with a tentative D call TRBD1 (5 bases). V was trimmed by 2 bases and J by 0 bases, leaving 8 bases between them. CDR3 length: 15 amino acids. Per the germline V gene, CDR1 is MNHEY and CDR2 is SMNVEV (reference sequence). CDR3 nucleotide sequence: TGTGCCAGCAGTTTAGGGGGGGGCTCTGGAAACACCATATATTTT. Protein: CASSLGGGSGNTIYF.

The chain has TRBV12-2 and TRBJ2-1; TRBD2 was called by the table and not checked on the DNA. TRBV12-2 is recorded as a pseudogene. There are 18 residues in the CDR3. The CDR3 is CASRPTQLGLEGHNEQFF. CDR3 DNA sequence: TGTGCAAGTCGCCCAACTCAACTGGGACTAGAAGGACACAATGAGCAGTTCTTC.

This chain links TRBV7-8 with TRBJ2-1, with TRBD2 matching over 12 bases. V lost 0 bases to trimming and J lost 7 bases; unmatched junction nucleotides: 10. Germline V gene data show CDR1 as SGHVS and CDR2 as FQNEAQ. The CDR3 length is 18 residues. CDR3 residues: CASSLATASGRGGNEQFF. CDR3 sequence (DNA): TGTGCCAGCAGCTTAGCGACGGCTAGCGGGAGGGGGGGGAATGAGCAGTTCTTC.

The rearrangement links TRBV5-1 to TRBJ1-1; TRBD1 aligns across 9 bases. V shed 4 bases and J 4 bases; nucleotides not matched to a gene: 5. This CDR3 is 14 amino acids long. Germline V gene lookup returns CDR1 SGHRS and CDR2 YFSETQ. The CDR3: CASSVDRGSTEAFF. The CDR3 DNA is TGCGCCAGCAGCGTCGACAGGGGGAGCACTGAAGCTTTCTTT.

The chain employs TRBV5-6 and TRBJ2-3; 12 bases align to TRBD2. The CDR3 has 17 residues. Germline trimming cut 2 bases from V and 2 bases from J; bases unmatched to any gene: 6. Germline loops: CDR1 SGHDT, CDR2 YYEEEE. CDR3 protein: CASSFPGTSGFTDTQYF. Written as DNA, the CDR3 is TGTGCCAGCAGCTTCCCAGGGACTAGCGGGTTCACAGATACGCAGTATTTT.

This clone has only one observation. The V and J genes are TRBV7-2 and TRBJ1-2, with 9 bases matching TRBD1. J was trimmed by 5 bases and V by 5 bases; bases with no gene match: 6. CDR1 is SGHTA, CDR2 FQGNSA, per germline. The CDR3 length is 14 residues. CDR3 bases: TGTGCCAGCAGCGAAACACAGGGGGCTTATGGCTACACCTTC. This gives the protein CASSETQGAYGYTF.

The V call is TRBV19, the J call TRBJ2-1; D might be TRBD2 (5 bases). The CDR3 is 16 amino acids. Trimming cost V 0 bases and J 0 bases, with 9 bases left between them. The germline V gene encodes CDR1 LNHDA and CDR2 SQIVND (reference sequence). Written as DNA, the CDR3 is TGTGCCAGTAGTATAGATAAAGCGGACTCCTACAATGAGCAGTTCTTC. Translated, it gives CASSIDKADSYNEQFF.

The chain links TRBV9 to TRBJ2-1, with 11 positions matching TRBD2. Trimming removed 0 bases from V and 7 bases from J; junction bases left unmatched: 6. CDR3 length: 16 residues. Germline V lookup: CDR1 SGDLS, CDR2 YYNGEE. Here the CDR3 reads CASSVGIRTSGNEQFF. DNA for the CDR3: TGTGCCAGCAGCGTAGGAATAAGGACTAGCGGGAATGAGCAGTTCTTC. The full variable domain, its missing parts supplied by reference TRBV9 and TRBJ2-1, is DSGVTQTPKHLITATGQRVTLRCSPRSGDLSVYWYQQSLDQGLQFLIQYYNGEERAKGNILERFSAQQFPDLHSELNLSSLELGDSALYFCASSVGIRTSGNEQFFGPGTRLTVL.

This clone was found a few times. V is TRBV3-1 (or the pseudogene TRBV3-2) and J is TRBJ2-2, with D unclear. Germline V gives CDR1 LGHDT, CDR2 YNNKEL (reference sequence). This CDR3 is built from 15 residues. Trimming took 0 bases from V and 4 from J, leaving 9 bases between them. Here the CDR3 reads CASSQDSTSTGELFF. The CDR3 bases are TGTGCCAGCAGCCAAGACAGTACTTCCACCGGGGAGCTGTTTTTT.

V usage is TRBV5-1 and J usage is TRBJ1-1; 8 bases line up with TRBD1. V dropped 9 bases and J dropped 1; count of bases not matched to a gene: 5. Germline CDR1 is SGHRS and CDR2 is YFSETQ. This CDR3 has 13 residues. This CDR3 reads CATRGQGNTEAFF. CDR3 in DNA: TGCGCCACCAGAGGACAGGGGAACACTGAAGCTTTCTTT.

V gene TRBV7-8 combines with J gene TRBJ2-1; a possible D gene is TRBD1 (6 bases). V shed 5 bases and J shed 6 bases, with 17 bases lying between them. The CDR3 extends over 15 amino acids. The V gene's germline CDR1 is SGHVS and CDR2 FQNEAQ. Here the CDR3 reads CASSQGAGAGNEQFF. The CDR3 DNA sequence: TGTGCCAGCAGCCAAGGGGCAGGGGCGGGCAATGAGCAGTTCTTC. Full variable domain (missing parts from reference TRBV7-8 and TRBJ2-1): GAGVSQSPRYKVAKRGQDVALRCDPISGHVSLFWYQQALGQGPEFLTYFQNEAQLDKSGLPSDRFFAERPEGSVSTLKIQRTQQEDSAVYLCASSQGAGAGNEQFFGPGTRLTVL.

The rearrangement uses TRBV18 and TRBJ2-7; D might be TRBD1 (7 bases). In germline, CDR1 is KGHSH, CDR2 LQKENI. The CDR3 has 13 amino acids. V gave up 6 bases and J gave up 3 bases, with 12 bases separating them. The CDR3 sequence is CASSAGTDYEQYF. As DNA, the CDR3 is TGTGCCAGCTCCGCGGGGACAGACTACGAGCAGTACTTC.

The genes are TRBV6-6 and TRBJ2-7; 7 bases match TRBD1. The CDR3 consists of 13 residues. CDR1 is MNHNY, CDR2 SVGAGI, per germline (reference sequence). V lost 6 bases to trimming and J lost 5 bases; unmatched junction nucleotides: 7. The DNA for the CDR3 is TGTGCCAGCAGAAAAACCGACAGGGACGAGCAGTACTTC. It yields the protein CASRKTDRDEQYF.

In DNA, the CDR3 is TGTGCCAGCAGTGTCCCCGACAGGAGCAATCAGCCCCAGCATTTT. Residues: CASSVPDRSNQPQHF. The J gene is TRBJ1-5, the V gene TRBV2, with D perhaps matching TRBD1 (6 bases). The germline V gene has CDR1 SNHLY and CDR2 FYNNEI. The CDR3 is 15 residues long. V was trimmed by 4 bases and J by 1 base, leaving 11 bases between them.

The genes are TRBV18 and TRBJ1-6, with 9 bases matching TRBD1. Unmatched junction bases numbered 13, after V lost 6 bases and J lost 7 bases. This CDR3 is built from 17 residues. Germline CDR1 KGHSH, CDR2 LQKENI. The CDR3: CASSYNSPGQGNSPLHF. The CDR3 DNA sequence: TGTGCCAGCTCGTATAATTCGCCGGGACAGGGCAATTCACCCCTCCACTTT.

The chain couples TRBV28 to TRBJ1-4; 7 nucleotides match TRBD1. CDR1 and CDR2 (germline): MDHEN, SYDVKM. V was pared by 2 bases and J by 10 bases, with 4 bases of the junction left unmatched. The CDR3 is 13 residues long. The CDR3 loop is CASSLGTEGKLFF. As DNA, the CDR3 is TGTGCCAGCAGTTTAGGGACAGAGGGAAAACTGTTTTTT. Full variable domain (remainder filled in from reference TRBV28 and TRBJ1-4): DVKVTQSSRYLVKRTGEKVFLECVQDMDHENMFWYRQDPGLGLRLIYFSYDVKMKEKGDIPEGYSVSREKKERFSLILESASTNQTSMYLCASSLGTEGKLFFGSGTQLSVL.

There are a few counts of this clone. This rearrangement joins TRBV10-2 to TRBJ1-2; 10 bases match TRBD1. This CDR3 is 15 amino acids long. Germline CDR1 is WSHSY and CDR2 is SAAADI. Trimming at V came to 5 bases and at J to 8 bases, leaving 11 bases not matched to a gene. The CDR3 nucleotides are TGCGCCAGCAGTTCCACGACAGGGGGCGCGAACGGCTACACCTTC. Protein product: CASSSTTGGANGYTF.

V gene TRBV7-2 combines with J gene TRBJ2-2; D remains ambiguous. The CDR3 loop spans 13 amino acids. Germline V gene sequence: CDR1 SGHTA, CDR2 FQGNSA. Trimming left V 5 bases short and J 7 bases short, with 11 bases between. CDR3 protein: CASSIGPVGELFF. As DNA, the CDR3 is TGTGCCAGCAGCATAGGACCGGTCGGGGAGCTGTTTTTT.